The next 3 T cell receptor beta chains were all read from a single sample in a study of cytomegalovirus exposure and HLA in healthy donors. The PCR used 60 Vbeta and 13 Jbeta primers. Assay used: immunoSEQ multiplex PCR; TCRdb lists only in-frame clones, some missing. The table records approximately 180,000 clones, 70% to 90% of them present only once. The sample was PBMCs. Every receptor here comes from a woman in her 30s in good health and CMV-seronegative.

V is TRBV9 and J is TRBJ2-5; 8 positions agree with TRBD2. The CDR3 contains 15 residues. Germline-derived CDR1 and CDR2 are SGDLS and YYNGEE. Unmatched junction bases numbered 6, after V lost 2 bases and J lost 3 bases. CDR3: CASSVGGESKETQYF. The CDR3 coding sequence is TGTGCCAGCAGCGTCGGGGGGGAAAGCAAAGAGACCCAGTACTTC.

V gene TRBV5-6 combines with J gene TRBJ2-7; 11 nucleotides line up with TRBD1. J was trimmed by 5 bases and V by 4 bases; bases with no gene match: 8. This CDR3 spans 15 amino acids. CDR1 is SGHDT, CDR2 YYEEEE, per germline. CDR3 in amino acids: CASSLPGTGGNEQYF. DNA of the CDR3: TGTGCCAGCAGCCTCCCGGGGACAGGGGGAAACGAGCAGTACTTC.

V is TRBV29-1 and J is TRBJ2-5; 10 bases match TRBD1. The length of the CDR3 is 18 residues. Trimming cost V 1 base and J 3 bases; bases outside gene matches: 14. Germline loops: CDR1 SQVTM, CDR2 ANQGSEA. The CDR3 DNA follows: TGCAGCGTTGAAGCGGGGAAGCGGGCCGGACAGGGGGAAGAGACCCAGTACTTC. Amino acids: CSVEAGKRAGQGEETQYF.